Each of the 10 T cell receptor beta chains below was sequenced from the same sample in a study of T-cell reconstitution after alpha-beta-depleted transplantation in children. Unique molecular identifiers were built into the TCRbeta library. In TCRdb, the PCR reads were re-called with MiXCR into one record per CDR3 protein. This sample has hundreds of thousands of distinct CDR3 sequences, with under 30% found just once. The sequencing used PBMCs, mostly from graft donor cells, collected 360 days after TCRalphabeta/CD19-depleted stem cell transplant. The receptor set was obtained from a female patient aged 2 to 10 who had a stem cell transplant for congenital amegakaryocytic thrombocytopenia, so the T cells may come from the graft donor.

CDR3 DNA: TGTGCCAGCAGCGTAGTAGGAGGGAACACTGAAGCTTTCTTT. As protein: CASSVVGGNTEAFF. V usage is TRBV9 and J usage is TRBJ1-1; the D is unclear. V gave up 0 bases and J gave up 1 base, with 7 bases separating them. This CDR3 spans 14 amino acids. Germline CDR1 and CDR2: SGDLS and YYNGEE.

This clonotype was detected only a few times. This chain links TRBV20-1 with TRBJ2-3; 12 bases align to TRBD2. CDR3 length: 17 residues. Germline V gene data show CDR1 as DFQATT and CDR2 as SNEGSKA (reference sequence). V was clipped by 1 base and J by 3 bases; unmatched bases: 8. Written as DNA, the CDR3 is TGCAGTGCTAGAGGCCTAGCGGGAGGGCAGACAACAGATACGCAGTATTTT. Protein sequence: CSARGLAGGQTTDTQYF.

Only a few counts were recorded for this clonotype. This chain uses TRBV20-1 with TRBJ1-1; D remains ambiguous. V was pared by 6 bases and J by 4 bases, with 18 bases between. From germline, CDR1 is DFQATT and CDR2 SNEGSKA (reference sequence). The CDR3 contains 14 residues. The CDR3: CSALAEDWGTEAFF. The CDR3 DNA follows: TGCAGTGCCCTGGCAGAGGACTGGGGCACTGAAGCTTTCTTT.

CDR3 sequence: CASNKDRDGEAFF. The CDR3 DNA sequence: TGTGCCAGTAACAAAGACAGGGACGGTGAAGCTTTCTTT. The rearrangement joins TRBV19 to TRBJ1-1; 7 nucleotides agree with TRBD1. The length of the CDR3 is 13 residues. With 7 bases clipped from V and 7 bases from J, the junction kept 9 bases outside the gene matches. Looked up from germline, CDR1 is LNHDA and CDR2 is SQIVND (reference sequence).

The V gene is TRBV10-2, the J gene TRBJ1-5; no reliable D call. Trimming removed 0 bases at V and 3 bases at J, with 12 bases between. Germline values: CDR1 WSHSY, CDR2 SAAADI. The CDR3 consists of 16 residues. The CDR3 sequence is CASSESAEPNNQPQHF. The DNA of the CDR3 is TGCGCCAGCAGTGAGTCGGCGGAACCGAACAATCAGCCCCAGCATTTT.

In its sample, this clonotype was seen a few times. This chain links TRBV11-3 with TRBJ2-5; the D gene could be TRBD1 or TRBD2 (5 bases each). CDR3 length equals 16 residues. Germline V gene data show CDR1 as SGHNT and CDR2 as YENEEA. V shed 5 bases and J shed 3 bases, with 19 bases lying between them. The CDR3 DNA follows: TGTGCCAGCAGCCAAGGTGTCTTGGGACGAAAAGAGACCCAGTACTTC. The encoded protein is CASSQGVLGRKETQYF.

This chain joins TRBV9 and TRBJ2-7; D may correspond to TRBD1 or TRBD2 (6 bases each). Germline CDR1 and CDR2: SGDLS and YYNGEE. With 4 bases removed from V and 4 bases from J, the gap between germline ends came to 15 bases. The CDR3 contains 14 residues. For the CDR3, the DNA is TGTGCCAGCAGCTCCAGCAGGGGAGGTTACGAGCAGTACTTC. This sequence encodes CASSSSRGGYEQYF.

This clonotype was found a few times. The V gene is TRBV2, the J gene TRBJ2-4; perhaps TRBD2 as D (6 bases). The CDR3 is made up of 17 amino acids. Germline assignment: CDR1 SNHLY and CDR2 FYNNEI. V was shortened by 6 bases and J by 0 bases, with 18 bases between the two germline ends. CDR3 amino acids: CASSPNPGEIAKNIQYF. The CDR3 coding sequence is TGTGCCAGCAGCCCTAACCCGGGAGAAATAGCCAAAAACATTCAGTACTTC.

The chain is built from TRBV11-1 and TRBJ1-1; weak D call: TRBD1 (6 bases). Germline V gene lookup returns CDR1 SGHAT and CDR2 FQDESV (reference sequence). Trimming removed 3 bases at V and 2 bases at J, with 13 bases between. CDR3 length: 15 residues. The CDR3 DNA reads as TGTGCCAGCAGCTTTGGACAGCCGCTTAACACTGAAGCTTTCTTT. Protein: CASSFGQPLNTEAFF.

Only a few counts were recorded for this clonotype. The chain uses TRBV10-3 and TRBJ2-1; D is unclear. The CDR3 totals 14 residues. V was trimmed by 7 bases and J by 0 bases, leaving 10 bases between them. Germline CDR1 ENHRY, CDR2 SYGVKD. The CDR3 spells CAINQASSYNEQFF. The CDR3 DNA sequence: TGTGCCATCAATCAGGCGAGCTCCTACAATGAGCAGTTCTTC.